The 17 T cell receptor beta chains reported below all come from one sample, sequenced in a study of T cell responses to AZD1222 COVID-19 vaccine. The assay was immunoSEQ multiplex PCR, and TCRdb's table has in-frame clones only and misses some. This sample carries roughly 160,000 clones, 75% to 95% of them seen once, and the ten largest clones take approximately 1.6%. The sequencing used peripheral blood, collected on day 0 of AZD1222 vaccination. The receptors come from an adult in good health.

On this clone itself: This sample also contains other DNA sequences that code for the same CDR3. The V gene is TRBV2, the J gene TRBJ2-7; 8 positions agree with TRBD1. In germline, CDR1 is SNHLY, CDR2 FYNNEI. The CDR3 is 12 amino acids. The ends lost 6 bases at V and 4 bases at J; junction bases unmatched: 2. The CDR3 DNA sequence: TGTGCCAGCAGCGGACAGGGTTACGAGCAGTACTTC. Protein sequence: CASSGQGYEQYF.

The J gene is TRBJ2-7, the V gene TRBV5-6; D is possibly TRBD2 (6 bases). The CDR3 consists of 17 residues. CDR1 and CDR2 (germline): SGHDT, YYEEEE. The V gene lost 0 bases and the J gene lost 3 bases, with 19 bases spanning the gap. For the CDR3, the DNA is TGTGCCAGCAGCTTGGTAGGGGACTTCCTAAGCGACTACGAGCAGTACTTC. Translating gives CASSLVGDFLSDYEQYF.

The V and J genes are TRBV7-9 and TRBJ1-3; weak D call: TRBD1 (5 bases). This CDR3 comprises 14 residues. Trimming pared 5 bases from V and 2 bases from J, leaving 10 bases between. CDR1 SEHNR and CDR2 FQNEAQ come from the germline V gene (reference sequence). CDR3 in DNA: TGTGCCAGCAGCCGGGACCTCGCTGGAAACACCATATATTTT. Protein product: CASSRDLAGNTIYF. Filled out from reference TRBV7-9 and TRBJ1-3, the complete variable domain reads DTGVSQNPRHKITKRGQNVTFRCDPISEHNRLYWYRQTLGQGPEFLTYFQNEAQLEKSRLLSDRFSAERPKGSFSTLEIQRTEQGDSAMYLCASSRDLAGNTIYFGEGSWLTVV.

This chain connects TRBV7-3 to TRBJ2-3, with 7 positions matching TRBD2. CDR1 is SGHTA and CDR2 is FQGTGA in the germline V gene. V was clipped by 8 bases and J by 4 bases; unmatched bases: 6. The CDR3 spans 13 residues. Here the CDR3 reads CASGGGGADTQYF. The CDR3, as DNA: TGTGCCAGCGGCGGGGGAGGCGCAGATACGCAGTATTTT.

The J gene is TRBJ1-2, the V gene TRBV5-1; 7 bases are a match to TRBD1. Trimming at V came to 4 bases and at J to 7 bases, leaving 19 bases not matched to a gene. Germline CDR1 is SGHRS and CDR2 is YFSETQ. The CDR3 covers 17 residues. CDR3: CASSRTGRSSSGTGYTF. CDR3 sequence (DNA): TGCGCCAGCAGCAGGACAGGCCGCAGTTCTTCCGGCACTGGCTACACCTTC.

The chain carries TRBV27 and TRBJ2-5; 9 nucleotides match TRBD2. V trimming: 3 bases; J trimming: 5 bases; junction bases outside the gene matches: 1. Germline V gene lookup returns CDR1 MNHEY and CDR2 SMNVEV (reference sequence). The CDR3 length is 13 residues. The DNA of the CDR3 is TGTGCCAGCAGTTTGGCGGGGGGGGAGACCCAGTACTTC. Translation gives CASSLAGGETQYF.

The J gene is TRBJ1-4, the V gene TRBV5-8; D may be TRBD1 (6 bases). The CDR3 runs 14 residues. V lost 0 bases, J lost 5 bases, and 8 bases lay in between. Germline V CDR1 and CDR2: SGHTS, YDEGEE. The CDR3 DNA sequence: TGTGCCAGCAGCTTGGTAGGGGGAAATGAAAAACTGTTTTTT. Translation gives CASSLVGGNEKLFF.

The CDR3 is CASSLGGGRRNTEAFF. In DNA, the CDR3 is TGTGCCAGCAGCTTAGGGGGGGGCCGGAGGAACACTGAAGCTTTCTTT. J is TRBJ1-1 and V is TRBV7-2; D possibly corresponds to TRBD1 (6 bases). This CDR3 contains 16 residues. In germline, CDR1 is SGHTA, CDR2 FQGNSA. V lost 1 base, J lost 1 base, and 13 bases lay in between.

V usage is TRBV9 and J usage is TRBJ1-5; D is ambiguous. The V and J ends lost 0 bases and 6 bases respectively, with 10 bases between them. Germline-derived CDR1 and CDR2 are SGDLS and YYNGEE. The length of the CDR3 is 14 residues. The CDR3 loop reads CASSVGGAVQPQHF. CDR3 nucleotides: TGTGCCAGCAGCGTAGGAGGAGCAGTTCAGCCCCAGCATTTT.

This clone was seen once. The chain uses TRBV7-9 and TRBJ2-2; the D gene is possibly TRBD1 (5 bases). With 5 bases removed from V and 3 bases from J, the gap between germline ends came to 16 bases. Germline CDR1 reads SEHNR; CDR2 reads FQNEAQ (reference sequence). This CDR3 spans 16 amino acids. CDR3 sequence: CASSTQGAGHTGELFF. For the CDR3, the DNA is TGTGCCAGCAGCACCCAAGGGGCAGGTCACACCGGGGAGCTGTTTTTT.

This chain uses TRBV7-5 with TRBJ1-1; the table's D call, TRBD1, has no DNA check behind it. TRBV7-5 is labeled a pseudogene. The CDR3 is 14 amino acids. CDR3 amino acids: CARSTTVRNTEAFF. For the CDR3, the DNA is TGTGCCAGAAGCACCACAGTGAGGAACACTGAAGCTTTCTTT.

The rearrangement joins TRBV29-1 to TRBJ1-1, with D perhaps matching TRBD1 (5 bases). Germline V CDR1 and CDR2: SQVTM, ANQGSEA. The CDR3 spans 13 residues. Trimming cost V 4 bases and J 0 bases, with 9 bases left between them. The CDR3 reads CSVAYRMNTEAFF. DNA for the CDR3: TGCAGCGTTGCCTACAGGATGAACACTGAAGCTTTCTTT.

This clone was picked up one time. The sample has other DNA sequences that encode this CDR3 too. This rearrangement joins TRBV5-6 to TRBJ2-5, with TRBD2 matching over 8 bases. Germline trimming cut 0 bases from V and 5 bases from J; bases unmatched to any gene: 3. Germline lookup yields CDR1 SGHDT and CDR2 YYEEEE. The CDR3 runs to 14 residues. CDR3 in amino acids: CASSLGLAYETQYF. The CDR3 bases are TGTGCCAGCAGCTTGGGACTAGCGTACGAGACCCAGTACTTC.

The chain carries TRBV10-1 and TRBJ2-1; tentative D call: TRBD2 (6 bases). The CDR3 contains 12 residues. Germline values: CDR1 WNHNN, CDR2 SYGVQD (reference sequence). Trimming left V 8 bases short and J 9 bases short, with 14 bases between. The CDR3 loop is CASAGTAFEQFF. The CDR3 DNA reads as TGCGCCAGCGCCGGGACTGCCTTTGAGCAGTTCTTC.

This rearrangement joins TRBV1 to TRBJ1-1. TRBV1 is assigned pseudogene status. The CDR3 has 14 amino acids. CDR3 region: CTSSQSHRRTEVFF. CDR3 sequence (DNA): TGCACCAGCAGCCAATCACACCGGCGGACTGAAGTTTTCTTT.

This clone was recorded once. The same CDR3 is also encoded by other DNA sequences in this sample. CDR3 nucleotide sequence: TGTGCCAGCAGCCAGGGGGGCACAGATACGCAGTATTTT. Amino acid sequence: CASSQGGTDTQYF. The V call is TRBV3-1 (or the pseudogene TRBV3-2), the J call TRBJ2-3; D tentatively reads TRBD1 or TRBD2 (5 bases each). Looked up from germline, CDR1 is LGHDT and CDR2 is YNNKEL (reference sequence). CDR3 length: 13 residues. Trimming cost V 3 bases and J 1 base, with 5 bases left between them.

This clone is a singleton in its sample. V is TRBV27 and J is TRBJ1-1; tentatively, D is TRBD1 (5 bases). The CDR3 runs to 16 residues. Germline values: CDR1 MNHEY, CDR2 SMNVEV (reference sequence). Trimming left V 3 bases short and J 6 bases short, with 20 bases between. The CDR3 DNA sequence: TGTGCCAGCAGTTTTGGATGGGACCTCGGGGGGTCTGAAGCTTTCTTT. Amino acids: CASSFGWDLGGSEAFF.